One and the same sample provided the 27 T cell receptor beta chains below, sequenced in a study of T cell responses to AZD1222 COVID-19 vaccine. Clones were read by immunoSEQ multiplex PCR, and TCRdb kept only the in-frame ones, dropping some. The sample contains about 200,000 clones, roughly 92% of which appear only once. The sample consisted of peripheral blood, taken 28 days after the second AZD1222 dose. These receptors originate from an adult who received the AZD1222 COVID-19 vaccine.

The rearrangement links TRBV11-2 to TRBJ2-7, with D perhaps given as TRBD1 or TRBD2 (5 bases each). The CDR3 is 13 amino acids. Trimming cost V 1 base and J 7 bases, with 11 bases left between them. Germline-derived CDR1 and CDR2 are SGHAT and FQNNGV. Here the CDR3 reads CASSLAGPGEQYF. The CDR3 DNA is TGTGCCAGCAGCTTAGCGGGGCCGGGTGAGCAGTACTTC.

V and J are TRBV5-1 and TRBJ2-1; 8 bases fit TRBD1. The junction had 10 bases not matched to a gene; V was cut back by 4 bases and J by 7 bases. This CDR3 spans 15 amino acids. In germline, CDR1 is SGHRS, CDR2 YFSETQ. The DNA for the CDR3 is TGCGCCAGCAGCATCGCCGGGACAGGATTTAATGAGCAGTTCTTC. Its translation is CASSIAGTGFNEQFF.

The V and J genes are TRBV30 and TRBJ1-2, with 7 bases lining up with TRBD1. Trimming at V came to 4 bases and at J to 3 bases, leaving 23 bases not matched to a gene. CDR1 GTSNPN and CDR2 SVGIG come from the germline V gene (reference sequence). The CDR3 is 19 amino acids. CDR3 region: CAWTDGRGRGVGGDYGYTF. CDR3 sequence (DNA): TGTGCCTGGACCGACGGGAGAGGCAGGGGGGTAGGAGGGGACTATGGCTACACCTTC. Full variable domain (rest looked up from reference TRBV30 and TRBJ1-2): SQTIHQWPATLVQPVGSPLSLECTVEGTSNPNLYWYRQAAGRGLQLLFYSVGIGQISSEVPQNLSASRPQDRQFILSSKKLLLSDSGFYLCAWTDGRGRGVGGDYGYTFGSGTRLTVV.

This chain's CDR3 is CASSHGLLNTEAFF. In DNA, the CDR3 is TGTGCCAGCAGCCACGGGTTGCTGAACACTGAAGCTTTCTTT. The gene calls are TRBV5-8 and TRBJ1-1; D unclear. Trimming took 4 bases from V and 0 from J, leaving 10 bases between them. The CDR3 consists of 14 residues. Looked up from germline, CDR1 is SGHTS and CDR2 is YDEGEE.

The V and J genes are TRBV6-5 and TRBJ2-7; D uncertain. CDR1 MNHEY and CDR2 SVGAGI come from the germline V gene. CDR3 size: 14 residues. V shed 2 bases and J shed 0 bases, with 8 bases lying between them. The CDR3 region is CASSYSGASYEQYF. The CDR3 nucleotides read TGTGCCAGCAGTTACAGTGGAGCCTCCTACGAGCAGTACTTC.

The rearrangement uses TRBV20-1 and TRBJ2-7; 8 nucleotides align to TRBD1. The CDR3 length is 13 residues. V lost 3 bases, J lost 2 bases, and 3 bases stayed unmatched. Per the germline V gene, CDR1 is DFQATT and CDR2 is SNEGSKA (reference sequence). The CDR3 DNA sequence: TGCAGTGCTAGTCTGGACAGGGCCTACGAGCAGTACTTC. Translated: CSASLDRAYEQYF.

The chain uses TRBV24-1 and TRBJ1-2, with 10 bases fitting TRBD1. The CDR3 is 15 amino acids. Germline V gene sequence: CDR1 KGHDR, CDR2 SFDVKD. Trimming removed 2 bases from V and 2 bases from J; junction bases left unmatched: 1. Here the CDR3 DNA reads TGTGCCACCAGTGATTGGACAGGGGGAAACTATGGCTACACCTTC. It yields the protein CATSDWTGGNYGYTF.

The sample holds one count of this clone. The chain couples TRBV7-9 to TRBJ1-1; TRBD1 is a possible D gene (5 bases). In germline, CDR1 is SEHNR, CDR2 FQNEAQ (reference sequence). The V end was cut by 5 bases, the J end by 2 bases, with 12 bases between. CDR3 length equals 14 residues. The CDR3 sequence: CASSLRGDNTEAFF. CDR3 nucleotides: TGTGCCAGCAGCCTGCGGGGGGACAACACTGAAGCTTTCTTT.

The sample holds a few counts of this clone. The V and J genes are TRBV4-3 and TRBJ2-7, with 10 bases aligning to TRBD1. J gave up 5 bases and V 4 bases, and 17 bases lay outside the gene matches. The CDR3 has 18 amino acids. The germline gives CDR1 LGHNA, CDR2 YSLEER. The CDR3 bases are TGCGCCAGCAGCCGAGGGACAAAGGGATTGACAGGGGGCGACGAGCAGTACTTC. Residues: CASSRGTKGLTGGDEQYF.

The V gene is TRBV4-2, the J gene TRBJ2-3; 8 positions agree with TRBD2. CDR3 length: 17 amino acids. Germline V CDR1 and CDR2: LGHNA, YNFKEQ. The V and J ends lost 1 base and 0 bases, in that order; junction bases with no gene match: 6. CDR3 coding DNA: TGTGCCAGCAGCCAAGCCCGCGGGGGGACTAGCACAGATACGCAGTATTTT. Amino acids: CASSQARGGTSTDTQYF.

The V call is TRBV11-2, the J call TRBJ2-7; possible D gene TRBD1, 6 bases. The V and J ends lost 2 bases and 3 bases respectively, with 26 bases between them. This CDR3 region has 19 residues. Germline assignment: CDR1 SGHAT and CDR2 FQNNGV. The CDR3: CASSLRGEQWYRAYYEQYF. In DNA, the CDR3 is TGTGCCAGCAGCTTAAGGGGAGAGCAATGGTACAGGGCATACTACGAGCAGTACTTC.

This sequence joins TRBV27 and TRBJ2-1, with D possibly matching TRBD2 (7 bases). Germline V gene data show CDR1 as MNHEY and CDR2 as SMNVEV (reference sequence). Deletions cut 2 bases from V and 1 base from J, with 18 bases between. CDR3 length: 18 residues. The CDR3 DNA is TGTGCCAGCAGTTTAAACCCGATGGCGGGGGCGTCCTACAATGAGCAGTTCTTC. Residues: CASSLNPMAGASYNEQFF.

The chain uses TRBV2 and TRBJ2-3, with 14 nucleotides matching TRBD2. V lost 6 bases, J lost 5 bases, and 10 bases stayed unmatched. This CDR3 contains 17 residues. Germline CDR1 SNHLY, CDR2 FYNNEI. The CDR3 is CASRETSGGVHRDTQYF. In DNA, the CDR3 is TGTGCCAGCAGGGAGACTAGCGGGGGGGTTCACAGAGATACGCAGTATTTT.

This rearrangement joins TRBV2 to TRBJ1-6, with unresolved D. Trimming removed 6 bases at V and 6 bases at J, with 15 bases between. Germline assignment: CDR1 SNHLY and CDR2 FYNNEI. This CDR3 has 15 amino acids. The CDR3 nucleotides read TGTGCCAGCAGGGGCCAACTGCACCTTAATTCACCCCTCCACTTT. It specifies CASRGQLHLNSPLHF.

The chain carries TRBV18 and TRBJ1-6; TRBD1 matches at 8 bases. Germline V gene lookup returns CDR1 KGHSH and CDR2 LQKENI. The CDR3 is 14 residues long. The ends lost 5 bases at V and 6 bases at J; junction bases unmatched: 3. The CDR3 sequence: CASSTDRANSPLHF. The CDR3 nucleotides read TGTGCCAGCTCAACGGACAGGGCTAATTCACCCCTCCACTTT.

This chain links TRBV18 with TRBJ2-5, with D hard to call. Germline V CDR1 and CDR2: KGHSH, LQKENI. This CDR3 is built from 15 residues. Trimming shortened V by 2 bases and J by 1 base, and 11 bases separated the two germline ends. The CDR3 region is CASSPTIAVQETQYF. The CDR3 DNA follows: TGTGCCAGCTCACCAACGATAGCTGTCCAAGAGACCCAGTACTTC.

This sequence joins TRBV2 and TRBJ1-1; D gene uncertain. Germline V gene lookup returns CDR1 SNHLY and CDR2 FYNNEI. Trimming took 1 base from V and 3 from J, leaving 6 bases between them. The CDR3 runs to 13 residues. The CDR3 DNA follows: TGTGCCAGCAGTGAAGGGCTGCACACTGAAGCTTTCTTT. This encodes CASSEGLHTEAFF. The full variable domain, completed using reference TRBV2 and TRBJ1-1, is EPEVTQTPSHQVTQMGQEVILRCVPISNHLYFYWYRQILGQKVEFLVSFYNNEISEKSEIFDDQFSVERPDGSNFTLKIRSTKLEDSAMYFCASSEGLHTEAFFGQGTRLTVV.

The CDR3 loop is CASSAGTGKGYNYGYTF. DNA of the CDR3: TGTGCCAGCAGCGCGGGGACAGGAAAGGGCTATAACTATGGCTACACCTTC. This chain links TRBV9 with TRBJ1-2; 8 nucleotides align to TRBD1. Trimming removed 3 bases from V and 1 base from J; junction bases left unmatched: 11. Germline-derived CDR1 and CDR2 are SGDLS and YYNGEE. The CDR3 contains 17 residues.

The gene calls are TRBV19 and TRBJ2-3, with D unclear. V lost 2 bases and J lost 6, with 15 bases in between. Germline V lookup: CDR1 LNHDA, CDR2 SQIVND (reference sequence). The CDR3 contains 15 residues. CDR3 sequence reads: CASSISAKAWDTQYF. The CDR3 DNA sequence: TGTGCCAGTAGTATAAGTGCAAAGGCCTGGGATACGCAGTATTTT. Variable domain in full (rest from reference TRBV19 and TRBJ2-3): DGGITQSPKYLFRKEGQNVTLSCEQNLNHDAMYWYRQDPGQGLRLIYYSQIVNDFQKGDIAEGYSVSREKKESFPLTVTSAQKNPTAFYLCASSISAKAWDTQYFGPGTRLTVL.

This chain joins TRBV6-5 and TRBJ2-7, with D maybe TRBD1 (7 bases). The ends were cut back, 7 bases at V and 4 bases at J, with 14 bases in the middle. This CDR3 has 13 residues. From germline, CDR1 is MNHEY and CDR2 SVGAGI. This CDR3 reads CASNAGGRYEQYF. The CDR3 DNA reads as TGTGCCAGCAATGCAGGGGGGAGGTACGAGCAGTACTTC.

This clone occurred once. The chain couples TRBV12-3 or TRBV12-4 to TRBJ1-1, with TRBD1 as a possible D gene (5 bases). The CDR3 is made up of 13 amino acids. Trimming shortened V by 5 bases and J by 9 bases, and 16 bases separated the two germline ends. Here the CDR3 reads CASSPRDGSQAFF. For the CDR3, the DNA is TGTGCCAGCAGTCCCCGGGACGGGTCCCAAGCTTTCTTT.

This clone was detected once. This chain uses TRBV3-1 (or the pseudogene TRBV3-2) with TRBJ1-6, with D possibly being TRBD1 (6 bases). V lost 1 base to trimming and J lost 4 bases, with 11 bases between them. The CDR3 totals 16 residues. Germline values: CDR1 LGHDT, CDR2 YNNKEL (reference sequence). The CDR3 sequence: CASSQGGGRYNSPLHF. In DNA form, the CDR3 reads TGTGCCAGCAGCCAAGGGGGGGGCAGGTATAATTCACCCCTCCACTTT.

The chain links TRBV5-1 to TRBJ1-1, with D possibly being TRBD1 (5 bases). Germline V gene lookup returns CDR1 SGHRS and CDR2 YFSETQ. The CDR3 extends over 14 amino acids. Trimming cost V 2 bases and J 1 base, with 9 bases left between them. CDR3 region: CASSFSGANTEAFF. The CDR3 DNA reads TGCGCCAGCAGCTTTTCTGGGGCGAACACTGAAGCTTTCTTT.

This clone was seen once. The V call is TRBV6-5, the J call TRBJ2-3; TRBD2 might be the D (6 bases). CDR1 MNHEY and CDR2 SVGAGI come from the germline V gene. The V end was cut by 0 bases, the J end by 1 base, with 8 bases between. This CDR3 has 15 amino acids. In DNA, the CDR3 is TGTGCCAGCAGTTACTCGCCGGGGGGCACAGATACGCAGTATTTT. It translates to CASSYSPGGTDTQYF.

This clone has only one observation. CDR3: CASSSSGGGYTF. The CDR3 bases are TGTGCCAGCAGCTCTTCGGGAGGGGGCTACACCTTC. J is TRBJ1-2 and V is TRBV12-3 or TRBV12-4; no clear D gene. V gave up 6 bases and J gave up 8 bases, with 13 bases separating them. The CDR3 sequence is 12 residues long.

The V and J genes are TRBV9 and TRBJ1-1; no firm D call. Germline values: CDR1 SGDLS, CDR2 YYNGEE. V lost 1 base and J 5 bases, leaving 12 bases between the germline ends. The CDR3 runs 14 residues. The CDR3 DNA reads TGTGCCAGCAGCGTAAACCACATAATTACTGAAGCTTTCTTT. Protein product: CASSVNHIITEAFF.

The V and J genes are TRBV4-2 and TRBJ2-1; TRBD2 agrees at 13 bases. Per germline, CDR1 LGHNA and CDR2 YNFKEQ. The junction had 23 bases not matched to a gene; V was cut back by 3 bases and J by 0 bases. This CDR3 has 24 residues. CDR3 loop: CASSQYGGRGGTSGDHSSYNEQFF. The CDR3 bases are TGTGCCAGCAGCCAGTACGGGGGGAGAGGAGGGACTAGCGGGGACCACAGCTCCTACAATGAGCAGTTCTTC.